This T cell receptor (beta chain) derives from a study of blood T cell repertoires in COVID-19 (dated by TCRdb to the early 2020s). Regarding the research as a whole: Samples from collaborators originated in the United States, Italy and Spain and spanned both the acute and convalescent phases of COVID-19. The prospective study material was composed of cDNA or gDNA derived from T cells, B-cell-depleted T cells, or PBMCs. Subjects who had been exposed to COVID-19, were actively infected with it, or had recovered from it provided the deeply sampled blood TCRbeta repertoires that made up the dataset. The repertoires were made available in a free public database intended to serve as a resource for research on the immune response to SARS-CoV-2. Samples came from the ongoing ImmuneRACE study (first 160 participants) plus 1,254 subjects from 6 global collaborators. A de-identified subject ID, COVID-19 status, age in years and sex were almost always included in the sample metadata. Where available, HLA class I and class II types were obtained from metadata supplied by the sample provider rather than from assay-based typing. Findings and caveats that apply to the study as a whole: Clinical and demographic metadata were provided uncurated, with the amount varying by source and participant.

Whole blood was collected in K2EDTA tubes by collaborating institutions according to the institutions' own protocols. Collaborator samples were shipped for TCRbeta analysis as frozen whole blood, isolated PBMCs, or DNA extracted from either sample type. The immunoSEQ Assay, a bias-controlled multiplex PCR, was used to amplify TCRbeta CDR3 regions from genomic DNA. The study's processing was this. The number of nucleated cells in each sample was estimated by amplification of reference gene primers within the assay. To quantify the absolute abundance of each unique TCRbeta CDR3 rearrangement, sequence reads were collapsed and filtered. Productive Simpson clonality was computed per sample as the square root of Simpson's diversity index over productive rearrangements. The table was pulled from immuneACCESS by TCRdb, which kept in-frame rearrangements only. Such tables lose some clones; where checked, under half of the loss comes from unresolved V genes, and the rest has no known cause. Clone size and V and J calls were adopted from that table, with D and trimming inferred from the DNA. The sample yields about 120,000 clones; roughly nine tenths were counted once. Roughly 1.9% of the sample is taken by the ten largest.

On this clone itself: No cognate antigen has been identified for it. The record has no base qualities; no much larger clone is one base away.

The source of this sequence is a human donor with active COVID-19. The donor label of this sample is uncertain. The sample was peripheral blood.

CDR3 sequence: CASSFLFRDPNVLTF. The DNA sequence follows: TGTGCCAGCAGCTTCTTATTCCGGGATCCCAACGTCCTGACTTTC. The V and J segments used are TRBV7-2 and TRBJ2-6; the D segment could be TRBD2, given 5 matching bases. The germline V gene supplies CDR1 SGHTA and CDR2 FQGNSA. The CDR3 starts with the cysteine, ends with the phenylalanine, and has 15 residues. The entry retains the CDR3 DNA only, 45 bases that are in frame from base 1. V loses 3 bases, J loses 8 bases, and the germline ends lie 14 bases apart.